This T cell receptor beta chain was sequenced in a study of T cell responses to AZD1222 COVID-19 vaccine (dated by TCRdb to the early 2020s). For the study in its entirety: AZD1222 recipients whose second dose came at about 4 weeks and those whose second dose came at about 12 weeks were combined into one group, since spike-specific TCR depth and breadth did not differ between the two schedules. Trial participants were enrolled into age subgroups of 18-55, 56-69 and 70-plus years, which contained roughly 140, 27 and 60 TCR-sequenced participants, respectively. A total of 233 trial participants underwent TCR sequencing, of whom 207 had received two doses of AZD1222 and some 25 had received two doses of the MenACWY control vaccine.

For this clone: Its antigen target is currently unknown. The record has no base qualities; no much larger clone is one base away.

The paper as a whole reports these results and caveats: Because no samples from the day 14 peak response were available, repertoires could be characterized only after the peak T cell response. Participants were mostly white British, with more females than males. The authors suggested clonal diversity may have been underestimated. In the small 56-69-year group, the increase in depth fell short of significance, most likely because of low power. Only 5 to 7 AZD1222 recipients were SARS-CoV-2 seropositive at baseline, limiting conclusions about previously exposed vaccinees. Nearly half of unique spike-specific TCRs reportedly recognized epitopes outside regions mutated in the B.1.351 and B.1.1.7 variants. CD4 TCRs associated with the vaccine covered the entire spike protein, and the dominant responses were in regions 160-218 and 743-854. After two AZD1222 doses, spike-specific TCR breadth and depth were significantly higher than at day 0 and than in MenACWY recipients.

The CDR3 regions of human TCRbeta chains were analyzed by immunosequencing. The authors processed their data as follows. Repertoire TCRs were checked for matches against a reference library of SARS-CoV-2-specific TCRs that had been generated using the MIRA antigen-specificity platform. Breadth was defined as the fraction of unique TCRs that were SARS-CoV-2-associated. Depth was defined as the fraction of total T cells that were SARS-CoV-2-associated. Using the MIRA data, each spike-specific TCR was mapped to the spike region that the TCR reacts to and placed in a CD4 or CD8 class. Log10-transformed breadth and depth values were compared by one-way ANOVA with Sidak's multiple comparisons tests. TCRdb limited this immuneACCESS table to in-frame rearrangements with V and J called. A share of clones is missing; checked studies link under half to unresolved V genes, and the rest is unexplained. The DNA was the basis for D and trimming; V, J and clone size are from that table. The sample table shows more than 150,000 clones, and around 92% are seen once. More than 9% of the sample is taken by the ten largest.

The CDR3 measures 16 amino acids from cysteine to phenylalanine. The sequence is cut down to CDR3 DNA, 48 bases in frame from base 1. V sheds 4 bases and J sheds 4 bases, leaving 19 bases between their ends. Reading the germline V gene (reference sequence) gives CDR1 LNHDA and CDR2 SQIVND. The time point label on this specimen signifies: baseline before first vaccination. Vaccinee samples came from UK trials COV001 and COV002, including a single-blind randomized controlled phase 2/3 trial of AZD1222 (ChAdOx1 nCoV-19) in healthy adults. For TCRbeta chain sequencing, PBMC samples were collected from trial participants at day 0 and at day 28 after the second dose.

The material sequenced was peripheral blood, taken on day 0 of AZD1222 vaccination. This chain joins TRBV19 to TRBJ1-2; a weak D assignment points to TRBD1 (6 bases agree). This clonotype originated in an adult in good health. Here the CDR3 is given as CASSTDSLGGGYGYTF. Here is the DNA: TGTGCCAGTAGTACGGACAGTCTCGGAGGGGGCTATGGCTACACCTTC.